This entry lists 7 T cell receptor beta chains sequenced from one sample in a study of cytomegalovirus exposure and HLA in healthy donors. Vbeta (60) and Jbeta (13) primers were used in the PCR. TCRdb keeps only in-frame clones here, not all; method: immunoSEQ multiplex PCR. The sample has about 130,000 clones, about 85% seen once. Sequenced material: PBMCs. These receptors were obtained from a boy younger than 18 in good health and CMV-seronegative.

The chain joins TRBV19 to TRBJ1-2, with D tentatively TRBD1 (5 bases). V gave up 7 bases and J gave up 8 bases, with 20 bases separating them. The CDR3 extends over 14 amino acids. Germline V gene sequence: CDR1 LNHDA, CDR2 SQIVND (reference sequence). The CDR3 reads CASILPGPGEGYTF. CDR3 nucleotide sequence: TGTGCCAGTATCCTCCCAGGGCCAGGTGAGGGCTACACCTTC.

This sequence joins TRBV6-5 and TRBJ2-1; 7 bases match TRBD2. The V gene end was trimmed by 5 bases and the J gene end by 4 bases; junction bases not matched to a gene: 5. Germline CDR1 and CDR2: MNHEY and SVGAGI. The CDR3 is made up of 14 amino acids. The CDR3 coding sequence is TGTGCCAGCAGTGGGGGGGTGCAGTACAATGAGCAGTTCTTC. It specifies CASSGGVQYNEQFF.

The count of this clone is one. The V call is TRBV9, the J call TRBJ2-3, with 11 nucleotides matching TRBD1. This CDR3 comprises 15 residues. J was trimmed by 5 bases and V by 5 bases; bases with no gene match: 7. CDR1 SGDLS and CDR2 YYNGEE come from the germline V gene. CDR3 sequence reads: CASRAGTGGLDTQYF. The CDR3 DNA sequence: TGTGCCAGCAGGGCCGGGACAGGGGGACTAGATACGCAGTATTTT.

The rearrangement links TRBV28 to TRBJ1-5; D not resolved. The CDR3 runs to 17 residues. Germline CDR1 is MDHEN and CDR2 is SYDVKM. V dropped 3 bases and J dropped 7 bases, with 22 bases sitting between them. In DNA, the CDR3 is TGTGCCAGCAGTTTTCCCCTGGAGAGGACGGGGATCCAGCCCCAGCATTTT. This sequence encodes CASSFPLERTGIQPQHF.

The rearrangement uses TRBV4-1 and TRBJ2-4; D is ambiguous. Germline values: CDR1 MGHRA, CDR2 YSYEKL. Trimming removed 2 bases at V and 0 bases at J, with 8 bases between. This CDR3 has 15 amino acids. The CDR3 sequence: CASSQSGIAKNIQYF. The CDR3 nucleotides read TGCGCCAGCAGCCAATCAGGAATAGCCAAAAACATTCAGTACTTC.

The chain uses TRBV4-3 and TRBJ1-3, with D tentatively TRBD1 (6 bases). V was pared by 1 base and J by 3 bases, with 10 bases between. The CDR3 runs 15 residues. CDR1 and CDR2 (germline): LGHNA, YSLEER. CDR3 in amino acids: CASSQVTGLGNTIYF. For the CDR3, the DNA is TGCGCCAGCAGCCAAGTAACAGGGCTTGGAAACACCATATATTTT.

The chain combines TRBV30 with TRBJ2-3; D may be TRBD1 (6 bases). Trimming removed 8 bases at V and 0 bases at J, with 12 bases between. CDR1 and CDR2 from the germline V gene are GTSNPN and SVGIG (reference sequence). The CDR3 totals 13 residues. The CDR3 coding sequence is TGTGCCCTACCAGGACAGAGCACAGATACGCAGTATTTT. Translation: CALPGQSTDTQYF.